This TCR beta chain stems from a study of PD-L1 blockade in urothelial cancer. Looking at the study overall: Male patients with bladder-origin urothelial cancer numbered about 85% of the 29. Median T cell yield per blood sample was 110,000 to 150,000 cells.

The method was immunoSEQ multiplex PCR; TCRdb's version includes in-frame clones alone and lacks a portion of them. Here the sample spans tens of thousands of clones, around 75% being singletons. The CDR3 extends over 17 amino acids. Germline-derived CDR1 and CDR2 are SGHKS and YYEKEE (reference sequence). V lost 3 bases, J lost 7 bases, and 10 bases stayed unmatched. Time point defined: pretreatment peripheral blood. Sample contribution per patient ranged from 1 to 8, covering pretreatment and on-treatment. This clone showed up just a few times. The chain recombines TRBV5-5 with TRBJ2-1; 13 bases are shared with TRBD2. The source is a man aged 65 to 79 with urothelial cancer. Sequenced here: PBMCs, sampled around atezolizumab (anti-PD-L1) treatment. In nucleotides, the CDR3 is TGTGCCAGCAGCTCCACGTGGACTAGCGGGGGAGTAAATGAGCAGTTCTTC. Amino acids: CASSSTWTSGGVNEQFF.